Shown below are 26 T cell receptor beta chains from a single sample sequenced in a study of control samples from healthy donors and cancer patients. Sequenced by immunoSEQ multiplex PCR; TCRdb stores in-frame clones only, minus some. The data contain about 160,000 clones, 90% to 95% of them seen just once; the ten biggest clones take up roughly 8.4%. The sequenced sample consisted of blood. The receptors were gathered from a woman between 40 and 55 years old in good health.

The V gene is TRBV12-5, the J gene TRBJ1-2; a possible D gene is TRBD1 (5 bases). Per germline, CDR1 LGHNT and CDR2 FRNRAP. V dropped 9 bases and J dropped 4 bases, with 15 bases sitting between them. This CDR3 has 13 amino acids. The CDR3, as DNA: TGTGCTAGCGCTGACAGAAATTCCTATGGCTACACCTTC. This gives the protein CASADRNSYGYTF.

CDR3: CAWSVRLDKNTEAFF. The CDR3, as DNA: TGTGCCTGGAGTGTCCGACTTGACAAGAACACTGAAGCTTTCTTT. This sequence joins TRBV30 and TRBJ1-1; D unclear. The CDR3 is 15 amino acids. Germline CDR1 is GTSNPN and CDR2 is SVGIG (reference sequence). V lost 0 bases and J 1 base, leaving 12 bases between the germline ends.

V usage is TRBV7-9 and J usage is TRBJ2-2, with TRBD2 matching 10 bases. The CDR3 runs 17 residues. Germline CDR1 SEHNR, CDR2 FQNEAQ (reference sequence). With 2 bases clipped from V and 2 bases from J, the junction kept 5 bases outside the gene matches. The CDR3 region is CASSLFSGRLNTGELFF. CDR3 nucleotide sequence: TGTGCCAGCAGCTTATTTAGCGGGAGGCTTAACACCGGGGAGCTGTTTTTT. Filled out from reference TRBV7-9 and TRBJ2-2, the complete variable domain reads DTGVSQNPRHKITKRGQNVTFRCDPISEHNRLYWYRQTLGQGPEFLTYFQNEAQLEKSRLLSDRFSAERPKGSFSTLEIQRTEQGDSAMYLCASSLFSGRLNTGELFFGEGSRLTVL.

This chain uses TRBV19 with TRBJ1-1; no definite D call. Trimming stripped 7 bases from V and 5 bases from J, with 20 bases between. Germline lookup yields CDR1 LNHDA and CDR2 SQIVND (reference sequence). The CDR3 consists of 15 residues. In DNA form, the CDR3 reads TGTGCCAGTACCCGCTTTCGCGAGGGTCAGACTGAAGCTTTCTTT. Translated, it gives CASTRFREGQTEAFF.

This clone has a single count. V is TRBV29-1 and J is TRBJ1-1, with D unresolved. V gave up 8 bases and J gave up 2 bases, with 15 bases separating them. The CDR3 has 13 residues. Germline V gene data show CDR1 as SQVTM and CDR2 as ANQGSEA. CDR3 DNA sequence: TGCAGCTATTCCCTAGGGCAAAACACTGAAGCTTTCTTT. It specifies CSYSLGQNTEAFF.

The V and J genes are TRBV7-2 and TRBJ2-4; tentative D call: TRBD1 (7 bases). The CDR3 covers 17 residues. The V end was cut by 5 bases, the J end by 0 bases, with 17 bases between. Germline assignment: CDR1 SGHTA and CDR2 FQGNSA. The CDR3 is CASSPARDSIAKNIQYF. The CDR3 DNA is TGTGCCAGCAGCCCGGCGCGGGACAGCATAGCCAAAAACATTCAGTACTTC.

The rearrangement links TRBV6-5 to TRBJ1-3; D uncertain. In germline, CDR1 is MNHEY, CDR2 SVGAGI. The CDR3 is 16 residues long. Trimming cost V 0 bases and J 0 bases, with 9 bases left between them. CDR3 coding DNA: TGTGCCAGCAGTTACTCCTCCCCGAACTCTGGAAACACCATATATTTT. It translates to CASSYSSPNSGNTIYF.

The chain combines TRBV4-1 with TRBJ2-7; either TRBD1 or TRBD2 may supply D (5 bases each). The CDR3 is 17 amino acids. The V gene lost 3 bases and the J gene lost 0 bases, with 18 bases spanning the gap. Germline values: CDR1 MGHRA, CDR2 YSYEKL. This CDR3 is CASSQIGAGLSSYEQYF. CDR3 in DNA: TGCGCCAGCAGCCAGATTGGGGCGGGTCTTAGCTCCTACGAGCAGTACTTC.

The chain joins TRBV7-9 to TRBJ2-1; tentative D call: TRBD2 (7 bases). The ends were cut back, 11 bases at V and 7 bases at J, with 24 bases in the middle. This CDR3 spans 15 amino acids. Germline lookup yields CDR1 SEHNR and CDR2 FQNEAQ (reference sequence). The DNA for the CDR3 is TGTGCCGGCGAAGGGAGGGGGAGGGCCGTGAATGAGCAGTTCTTC. Protein: CAGEGRGRAVNEQFF.

The DNA for the CDR3 is TGTGCCAGCAGCCACTGGGGGTCGGAGGGCTATGGCTACACCTTC. This sequence encodes CASSHWGSEGYGYTF. The chain combines TRBV3-1 (or the pseudogene TRBV3-2) with TRBJ1-2; D is possibly TRBD1 (5 bases). This CDR3 spans 15 amino acids. Trimming removed 3 bases from V and 4 bases from J, with 15 bases in between. CDR1 is LGHDT, CDR2 YNNKEL, per germline (reference sequence).

V and J are TRBV9 and TRBJ1-4; D unclear. This CDR3 has 15 amino acids. Trimming took off 0 bases at V and 3 bases at J, with 9 bases between the two ends. Germline assignment: CDR1 SGDLS and CDR2 YYNGEE. CDR3 DNA sequence: TGTGCCAGCAGCGTAGCGGCGGTACCTAATGAAAAACTGTTTTTT. Its translation is CASSVAAVPNEKLFF.

V and J are TRBV24-1 and TRBJ2-1, with a weak D call TRBD1 (6 bases). The CDR3 sequence is 16 residues long. Trimming left V 4 bases short and J 9 bases short, with 21 bases between. In germline, CDR1 is KGHDR, CDR2 SFDVKD. For the CDR3, the DNA is TGTGCCACCAGTGACCCTCGGGACACCTCTGAGGGTGAGCAGTTCTTC. Translated: CATSDPRDTSEGEQFF.

This sequence joins TRBV10-3 and TRBJ1-2; TRBD1 matches at 7 bases. This CDR3 comprises 12 residues. Germline values: CDR1 ENHRY, CDR2 SYGVKD. With V trimmed by 7 bases and J by 4 bases, 3 bases remained unmatched. CDR3 sequence reads: CAITSGGYGYTF. CDR3 nucleotides: TGTGCCATCACTTCAGGGGGCTATGGCTACACCTTC.

This chain links TRBV12-3 or TRBV12-4 with TRBJ1-2; D is uncertain. V was shortened by 4 bases and J by 5 bases, with 8 bases between the two germline ends. The length of the CDR3 is 12 residues. The CDR3 DNA sequence: TGTGCCAGCAGTTCCAGCCTATATGGCTACACCTTC. Protein product: CASSSSLYGYTF.

The genes are TRBV4-2 and TRBJ2-2, with 7 bases identical to TRBD1. V lost 0 bases to trimming and J lost 2 bases; unmatched junction nucleotides: 12. Germline V CDR1 and CDR2: LGHNA, YNFKEQ. The CDR3 extends over 19 amino acids. The CDR3 spells CASSQDLVHGQENTGELFF. CDR3 DNA: TGTGCCAGCAGCCAAGATCTGGTGCATGGACAGGAAAACACCGGGGAGCTGTTTTTT.

The chain combines TRBV7-8 with TRBJ1-3; D is unclear. Germline CDR1 SGHVS, CDR2 FQNEAQ. This CDR3 has 14 amino acids. V dropped 2 bases and J dropped 2 bases, with 7 bases sitting between them. The CDR3 loop reads CASSLIETGNTIYF. CDR3 nucleotide sequence: TGTGCCAGCAGCTTAATAGAGACTGGAAACACCATATATTTT.

J is TRBJ1-1 and V is TRBV19; the match to TRBD1 covers 8 bases. This CDR3 has 15 residues. After removal of 0 bases from V and 6 bases from J, the junction contained 6 bases not matched to a gene. From germline, CDR1 is LNHDA and CDR2 SQIVND (reference sequence). This chain's CDR3 is CASSIDLETGAEAFF. The CDR3, as DNA: TGTGCCAGTAGTATAGATCTCGAGACAGGGGCTGAAGCTTTCTTT. Complete variable domain (other parts from reference TRBV19 and TRBJ1-1): DGGITQSPKYLFRKEGQNVTLSCEQNLNHDAMYWYRQDPGQGLRLIYYSQIVNDFQKGDIAEGYSVSREKKESFPLTVTSAQKNPTAFYLCASSIDLETGAEAFFGQGTRLTVV.

In DNA, the CDR3 is TGTGCCAGCAGTGAAGCAAGGGGATTGGGCTATGGCTACACCTTC. Its protein is CASSEARGLGYGYTF. V and J are TRBV6-1 and TRBJ1-2; tentatively, D is TRBD1 (5 bases). Germline loops: CDR1 MNHNS, CDR2 SASEGT. Trimming removed 0 bases from V and 4 bases from J, with 12 bases in between. The CDR3 consists of 15 residues.

The genes are TRBV7-2 and TRBJ2-5; D gene ambiguous. Germline V gives CDR1 SGHTA, CDR2 FQGNSA. Trimming pared 5 bases from V and 5 bases from J, leaving 12 bases between. The CDR3 extends over 13 amino acids. The CDR3 loop reads CASSPLAIETQYF. The CDR3 DNA sequence: TGTGCCAGCAGCCCCCTGGCGATCGAGACCCAGTACTTC. Combining the CDR3 with reference TRBV7-2 and TRBJ2-5 gives the whole variable domain GAGVSQSPSNKVTEKGKDVELRCDPISGHTALYWYRQSLGQGLEFLIYFQGNSAPDKSGLPSDRFSAERTGGSVSTLTIQRTQQEDSAVYLCASSPLAIETQYFGPGTRLLVL.

The chain uses TRBV6-5 and TRBJ2-5; TRBD2 is a possible D gene (6 bases). The germline V and J ends were trimmed by 4 bases and 1 base, with 13 bases remaining between them. CDR1 is MNHEY, CDR2 SVGAGI, per germline. This CDR3 is built from 15 residues. The CDR3 DNA reads TGTGCCAGCAGTTCCACACTAGCAGCCCAAGAGACCCAGTACTTC. As protein: CASSSTLAAQETQYF.

J is TRBJ2-3 and V is TRBV5-4, with TRBD2 matching over 9 bases. The CDR3 loop spans 15 amino acids. J lost 0 bases, V lost 5 bases, and 4 bases had no gene match. Germline CDR1 reads SGHNT; CDR2 reads YYREEE (reference sequence). CDR3 bases: TGTGCCAGCAGGCGGACTAGCGCCAGCACAGATACGCAGTATTTT. Translated: CASRRTSASTDTQYF.

This rearrangement joins TRBV27 to TRBJ2-3; 8 positions agree with TRBD2. Germline CDR1 and CDR2: MNHEY and SMNVEV (reference sequence). This CDR3 region has 14 residues. The junction had 7 bases not matched to a gene; V was cut back by 8 bases and J by 3 bases. This chain's CDR3 is CASSSGRGTDTQYF. CDR3 in DNA: TGTGCCAGCTCCAGCGGGAGAGGAACAGATACGCAGTATTTT.

This chain connects TRBV4-1 to TRBJ2-3; D remains unclear. The germline V gene encodes CDR1 MGHRA and CDR2 YSYEKL. The CDR3 is 13 amino acids. Trimming removed 1 base at V and 3 bases at J, with 5 bases between. This CDR3 reads CASSQVGTDTQYF. In DNA form, the CDR3 reads TGCGCCAGCAGCCAAGTGGGGACAGATACGCAGTATTTT.

The V and J genes are TRBV6-5 and TRBJ2-1; D remains ambiguous. V lost 2 bases to trimming and J lost 5 bases, with 7 bases between them. The CDR3 totals 13 residues. Germline V gene sequence: CDR1 MNHEY, CDR2 SVGAGI. The CDR3 is CASSYRINNEQFF. CDR3 bases: TGTGCCAGCAGTTACAGGATCAACAATGAGCAGTTCTTC.

The V and J genes are TRBV27 and TRBJ1-2; TRBD1 matches 8 bases. V was pared by 5 bases and J by 5 bases, with 10 bases of the junction left unmatched. This CDR3 contains 15 residues. Germline CDR1 reads MNHEY; CDR2 reads SMNVEV (reference sequence). Written as DNA, the CDR3 is TGTGCCAGCAGTCCAGGGACAGGCCGGGTATATGGCTACACCTTC. Translating it yields CASSPGTGRVYGYTF.

The sample holds one count of this clone. This chain connects TRBV7-9 to TRBJ2-5; D is uncertain. Germline lookup yields CDR1 SEHNR and CDR2 FQNEAQ (reference sequence). V lost 2 bases and J lost 5, with 3 bases in between. The CDR3 sequence is 11 residues long. The CDR3 loop is CASSLMETQYF. The CDR3 DNA is TGTGCCAGCAGCTTAATGGAGACCCAGTACTTC.